This T cell receptor (beta chain) was observed in a study of blood T cell repertoires in COVID-19. V shed 5 bases and J shed 2 bases, with 9 bases lying between them. The germline V gene has CDR1 SGHAT and CDR2 FQNNGV. The CDR3 covers 13 residues. Some clones are missing from TCRdb's copy, which holds only in-frame ones; the method was immunoSEQ multiplex PCR. The sample has about 310,000 clones, 85% to 90% seen once. J is TRBJ2-5 and V is TRBV11-2; TRBD2 is a possible D gene (6 bases). The sequencing sample was made of PBMCs or T cells enriched from blood (not recorded which). The sequence derives from a woman aged 25 to 39 who had recovered from COVID-19. This CDR3 reads CASSGRLQETQYF. Written as DNA, the CDR3 is TGTGCCAGCAGCGGGAGGCTACAAGAGACCCAGTACTTC. Based on the CDR3 plus reference TRBV11-2 and TRBJ2-5, the full variable domain is EAGVAQSPRYKIIEKRQSVAFWCNPISGHATLYWYQQILGQGPKLLIQFQNNGVVDDSQLPKDRFSAERLKGVDSTLKIQPAKLEDSAVYLCASSGRLQETQYFGPGTRLLVL.